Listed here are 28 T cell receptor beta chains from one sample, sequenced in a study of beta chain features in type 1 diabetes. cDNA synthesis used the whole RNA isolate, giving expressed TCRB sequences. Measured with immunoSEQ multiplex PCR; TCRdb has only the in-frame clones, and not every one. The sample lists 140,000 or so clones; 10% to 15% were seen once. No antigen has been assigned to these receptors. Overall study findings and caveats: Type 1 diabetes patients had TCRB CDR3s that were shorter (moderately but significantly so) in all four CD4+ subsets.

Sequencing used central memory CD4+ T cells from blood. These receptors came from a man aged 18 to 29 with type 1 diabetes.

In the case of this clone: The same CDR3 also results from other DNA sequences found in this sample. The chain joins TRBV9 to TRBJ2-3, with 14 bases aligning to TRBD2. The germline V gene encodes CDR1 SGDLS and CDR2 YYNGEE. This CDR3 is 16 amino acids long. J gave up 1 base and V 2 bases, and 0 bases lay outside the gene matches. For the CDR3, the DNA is TGTGCCAGCAGCGTGGGACTAGCGGGGGGCACAGATACGCAGTATTTT. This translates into CASSVGLAGGTDTQYF.

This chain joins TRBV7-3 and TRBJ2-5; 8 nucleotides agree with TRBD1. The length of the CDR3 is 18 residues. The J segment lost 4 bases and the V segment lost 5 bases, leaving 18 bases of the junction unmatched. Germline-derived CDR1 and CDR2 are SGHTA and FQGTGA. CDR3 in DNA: TGTGCCAGCAGCAAAGGGGCAGGGGGCGGCCGTATGGGAGAGACCCAGTACTTC. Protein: CASSKGAGGGRMGETQYF.

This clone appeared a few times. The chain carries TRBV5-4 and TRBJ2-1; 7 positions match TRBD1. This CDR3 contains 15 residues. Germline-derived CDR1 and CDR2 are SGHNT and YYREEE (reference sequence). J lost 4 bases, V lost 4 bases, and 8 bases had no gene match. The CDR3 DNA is TGTGCCAGCAGCCCCCCCGGGACAGCTTACAATGAGCAGTTCTTC. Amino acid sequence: CASSPPGTAYNEQFF.

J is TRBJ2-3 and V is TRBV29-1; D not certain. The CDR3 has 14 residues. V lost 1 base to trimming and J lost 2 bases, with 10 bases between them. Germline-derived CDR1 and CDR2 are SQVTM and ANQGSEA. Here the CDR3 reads CSVEAGLPTDTQYF. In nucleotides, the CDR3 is TGCAGCGTTGAAGCGGGCTTGCCCACAGATACGCAGTATTTT.

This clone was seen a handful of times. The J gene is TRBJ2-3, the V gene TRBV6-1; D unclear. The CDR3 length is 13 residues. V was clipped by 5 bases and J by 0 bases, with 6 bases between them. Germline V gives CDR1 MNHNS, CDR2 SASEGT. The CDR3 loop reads CASSTQSTDTQYF. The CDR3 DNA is TGTGCCAGCAGTACACAGAGCACAGATACGCAGTATTTT.

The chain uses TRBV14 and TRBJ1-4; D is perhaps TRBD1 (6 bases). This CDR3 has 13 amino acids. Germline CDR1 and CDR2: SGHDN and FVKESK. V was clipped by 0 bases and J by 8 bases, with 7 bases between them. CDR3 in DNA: TGTGCCAGCAGCCAAGACAGGGGCGAAAAACTGTTTTTT. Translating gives CASSQDRGEKLFF.

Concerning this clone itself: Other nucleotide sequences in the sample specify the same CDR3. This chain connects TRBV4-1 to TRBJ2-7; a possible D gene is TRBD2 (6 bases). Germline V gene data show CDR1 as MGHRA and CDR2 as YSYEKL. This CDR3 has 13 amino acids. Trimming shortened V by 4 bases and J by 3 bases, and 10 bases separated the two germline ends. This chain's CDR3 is CASSLPGGYEQYF. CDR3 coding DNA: TGCGCCAGCAGCCTCCCCGGGGGCTACGAGCAGTACTTC.

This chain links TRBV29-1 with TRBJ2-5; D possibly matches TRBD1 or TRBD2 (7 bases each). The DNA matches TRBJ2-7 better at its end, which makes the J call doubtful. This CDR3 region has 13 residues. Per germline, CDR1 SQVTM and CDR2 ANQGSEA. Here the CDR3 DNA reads TGCAGCGTTTGGGAGGGGGCGAGCTACGAGCAGTACTTC. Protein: CSVWEGASYEQYF.

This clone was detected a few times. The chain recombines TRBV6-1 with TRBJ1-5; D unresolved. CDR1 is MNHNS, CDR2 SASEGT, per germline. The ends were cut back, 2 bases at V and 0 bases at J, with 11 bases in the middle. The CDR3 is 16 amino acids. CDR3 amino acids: CASSELQVFSNQPQHF. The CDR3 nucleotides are TGTGCCAGCAGTGAACTCCAGGTTTTTAGCAATCAGCCCCAGCATTTT.

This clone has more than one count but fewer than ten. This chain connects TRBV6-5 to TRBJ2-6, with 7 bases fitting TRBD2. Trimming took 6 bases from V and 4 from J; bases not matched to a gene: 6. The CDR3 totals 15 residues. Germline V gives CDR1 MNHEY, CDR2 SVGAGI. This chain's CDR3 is CASRGGAPGANVLTF. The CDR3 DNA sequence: TGTGCCAGCAGGGGAGGGGCGCCCGGGGCCAACGTCCTGACTTTC.

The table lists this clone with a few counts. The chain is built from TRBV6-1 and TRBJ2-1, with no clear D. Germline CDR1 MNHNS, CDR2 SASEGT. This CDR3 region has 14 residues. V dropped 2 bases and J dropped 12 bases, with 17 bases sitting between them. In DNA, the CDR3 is TGTGCCAGCAGTGAACGGCCGGAATCAATGACGCAGTTCTTC. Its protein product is CASSERPESMTQFF.

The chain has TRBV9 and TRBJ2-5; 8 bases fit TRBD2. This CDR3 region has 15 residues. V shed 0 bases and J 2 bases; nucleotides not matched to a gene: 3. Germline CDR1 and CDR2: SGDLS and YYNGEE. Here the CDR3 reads CASSVGASGQETQYF. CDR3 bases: TGTGCCAGCAGCGTAGGCGCTAGCGGGCAAGAGACCCAGTACTTC.

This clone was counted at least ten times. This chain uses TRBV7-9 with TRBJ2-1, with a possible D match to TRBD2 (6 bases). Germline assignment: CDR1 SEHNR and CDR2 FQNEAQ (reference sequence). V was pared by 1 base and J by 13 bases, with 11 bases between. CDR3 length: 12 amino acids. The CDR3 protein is CASSLGGNTQFF. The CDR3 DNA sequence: TGTGCCAGCAGCTTAGGCGGGAACACACAGTTCTTC.

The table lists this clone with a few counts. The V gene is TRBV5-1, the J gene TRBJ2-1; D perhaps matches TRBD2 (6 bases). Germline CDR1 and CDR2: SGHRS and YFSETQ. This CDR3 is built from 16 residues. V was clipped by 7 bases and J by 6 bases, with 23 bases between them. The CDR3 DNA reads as TGCGCCAGCGCCCCCGTTAACGCGGGATACGGCAATGAGCAGTTCTTC. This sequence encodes CASAPVNAGYGNEQFF. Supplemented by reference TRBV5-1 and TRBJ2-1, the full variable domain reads KAGVTQTPRYLIKTRGQQVTLSCSPISGHRSVSWYQQTPGQGLQFLFEYFSETQRNKGNFPGRFSGRQFSNSRSEMNVSTLELGDSALYLCASAPVNAGYGNEQFFGPGTRLTVL.

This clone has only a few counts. The CDR3 sequence: CASSLWENQPQHF. The CDR3 nucleotides read TGTGCCAGCAGCTTGTGGGAGAATCAGCCCCAGCATTTT. The chain carries TRBV11-2 and TRBJ1-5; D gene uncertain. V was shortened by 3 bases and J by 4 bases, with 7 bases between the two germline ends. The CDR3 is 13 amino acids. The germline V gene encodes CDR1 SGHAT and CDR2 FQNNGV.

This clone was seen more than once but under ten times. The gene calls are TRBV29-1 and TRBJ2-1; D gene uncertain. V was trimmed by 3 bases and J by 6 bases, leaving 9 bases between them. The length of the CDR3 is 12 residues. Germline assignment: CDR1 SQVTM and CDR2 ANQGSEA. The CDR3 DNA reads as TGCAGCGTTGATAATGCTAGCAATGAGCAGTTCTTC. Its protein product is CSVDNASNEQFF.

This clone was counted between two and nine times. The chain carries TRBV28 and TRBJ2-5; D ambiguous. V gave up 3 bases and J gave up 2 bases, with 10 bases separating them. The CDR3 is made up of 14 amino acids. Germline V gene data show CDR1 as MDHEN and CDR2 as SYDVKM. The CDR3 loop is CASSFSSLQETQYF. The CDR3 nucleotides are TGTGCCAGCAGTTTTTCCTCGCTGCAAGAGACCCAGTACTTC.

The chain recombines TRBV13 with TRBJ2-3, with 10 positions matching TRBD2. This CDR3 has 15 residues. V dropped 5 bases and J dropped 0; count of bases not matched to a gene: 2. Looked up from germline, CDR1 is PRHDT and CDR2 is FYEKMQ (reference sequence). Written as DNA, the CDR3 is TGTGCCAGCAGCGCACTAGCGGGGAGCACAGATACGCAGTATTTT. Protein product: CASSALAGSTDTQYF.

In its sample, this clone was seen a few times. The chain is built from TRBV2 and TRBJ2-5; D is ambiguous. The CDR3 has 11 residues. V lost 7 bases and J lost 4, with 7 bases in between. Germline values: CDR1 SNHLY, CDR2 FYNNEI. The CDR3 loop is CASKKAETQYF. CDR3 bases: TGTGCCAGCAAGAAGGCAGAGACCCAGTACTTC.

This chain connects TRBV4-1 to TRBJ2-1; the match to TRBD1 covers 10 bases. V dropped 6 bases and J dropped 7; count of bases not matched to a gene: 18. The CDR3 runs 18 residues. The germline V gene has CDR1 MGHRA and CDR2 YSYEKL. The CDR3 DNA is TGCGCCAGCAGGCAGGCGACCCGGGACAGGGGATTTGGTAATGAGCAGTTCTTC. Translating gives CASRQATRDRGFGNEQFF.

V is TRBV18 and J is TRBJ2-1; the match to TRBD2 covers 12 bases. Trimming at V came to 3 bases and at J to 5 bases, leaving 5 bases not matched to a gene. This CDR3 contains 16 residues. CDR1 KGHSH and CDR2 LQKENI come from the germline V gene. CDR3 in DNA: TGTGCCAGCTCACCTAGGACTAGCGGGGACCACAATGAGCAGTTCTTC. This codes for CASSPRTSGDHNEQFF.

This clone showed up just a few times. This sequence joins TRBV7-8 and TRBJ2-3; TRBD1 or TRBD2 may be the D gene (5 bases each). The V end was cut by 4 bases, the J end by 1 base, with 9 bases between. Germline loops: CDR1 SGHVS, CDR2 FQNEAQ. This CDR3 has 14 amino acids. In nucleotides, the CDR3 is TGTGCCAGCAGCTCCTGGGACCGCACAGATACGCAGTATTTT. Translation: CASSSWDRTDTQYF. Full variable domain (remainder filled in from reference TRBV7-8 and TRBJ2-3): GAGVSQSPRYKVAKRGQDVALRCDPISGHVSLFWYQQALGQGPEFLTYFQNEAQLDKSGLPSDRFFAERPEGSVSTLKIQRTQQEDSAVYLCASSSWDRTDTQYFGPGTRLTVL.

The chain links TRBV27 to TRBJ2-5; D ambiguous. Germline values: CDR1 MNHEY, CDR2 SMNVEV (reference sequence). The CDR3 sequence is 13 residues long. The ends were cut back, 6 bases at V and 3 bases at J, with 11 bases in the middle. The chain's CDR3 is CASSVGRKETQYF. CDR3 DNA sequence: TGTGCCAGCAGCGTTGGGCGGAAAGAGACCCAGTACTTC.

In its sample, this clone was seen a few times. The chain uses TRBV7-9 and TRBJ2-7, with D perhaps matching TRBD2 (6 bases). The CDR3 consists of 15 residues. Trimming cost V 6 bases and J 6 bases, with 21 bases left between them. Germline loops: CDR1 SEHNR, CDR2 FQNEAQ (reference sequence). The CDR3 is CASSQAGGREGEQYF. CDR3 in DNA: TGTGCCAGCAGTCAAGCGGGCGGGCGAGAAGGCGAGCAGTACTTC.

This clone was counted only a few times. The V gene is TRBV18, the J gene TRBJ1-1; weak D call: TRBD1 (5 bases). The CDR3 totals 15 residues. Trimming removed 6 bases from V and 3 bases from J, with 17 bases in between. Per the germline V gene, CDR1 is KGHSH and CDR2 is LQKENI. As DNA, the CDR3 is TGTGCCAGCTCCCCCGCGGGGGGTTGGTACACTGAAGCTTTCTTT. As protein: CASSPAGGWYTEAFF.

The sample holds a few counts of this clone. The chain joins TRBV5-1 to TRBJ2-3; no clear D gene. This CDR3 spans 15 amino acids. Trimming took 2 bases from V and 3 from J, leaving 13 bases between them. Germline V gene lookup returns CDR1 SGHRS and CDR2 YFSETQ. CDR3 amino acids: CASSLTLQWTDTQYF. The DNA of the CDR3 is TGCGCCAGCAGCTTAACATTACAATGGACAGATACGCAGTATTTT. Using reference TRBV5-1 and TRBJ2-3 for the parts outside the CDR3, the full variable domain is KAGVTQTPRYLIKTRGQQVTLSCSPISGHRSVSWYQQTPGQGLQFLFEYFSETQRNKGNFPGRFSGRQFSNSRSEMNVSTLELGDSALYLCASSLTLQWTDTQYFGPGTRLTVL.

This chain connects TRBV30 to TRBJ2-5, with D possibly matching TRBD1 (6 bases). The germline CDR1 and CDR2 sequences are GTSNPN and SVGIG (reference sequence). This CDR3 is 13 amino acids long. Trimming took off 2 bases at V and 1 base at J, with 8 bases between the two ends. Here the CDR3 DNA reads TGTGCCTGGAGTTTGGGGGCCCAAGAGACCCAGTACTTC. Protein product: CAWSLGAQETQYF.

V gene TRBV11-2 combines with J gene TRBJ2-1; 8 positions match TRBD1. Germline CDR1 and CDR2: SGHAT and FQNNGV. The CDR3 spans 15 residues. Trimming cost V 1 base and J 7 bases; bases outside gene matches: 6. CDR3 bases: TGTGCCAGCAGCTTAGGACAGGGGCGCCGGAATGAGCAGTTCTTC. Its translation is CASSLGQGRRNEQFF.